The rows below give T cell receptor beta chains drawn from one sample of a study of vaccination effects on CD4 cells after COVID-19. Assay used: immunoSEQ multiplex PCR; TCRdb lists only in-frame clones, some missing. The sample lists approximately 74,000 clones, approximately 74% occurring once. These receptors' targets are unknown. The starting material was CD4+ T cells from PBMCs cultured with HCoV-NL63 spike peptides, obtained before COVID-19 vaccination. The receptors were gathered from a human donor who received a COVID-19 vaccine. The CDR3 runs from the conserved cysteine through the conserved F or W. D genes are given only for firm matches. Clone size is stated in some rows and not others, as once, few, many or a class when expanded.

clone_size: .
j_call: TRBJ1-2
v_call: TRBV18
d_call: .
cdr3_aa: CASSLQTGSNYGYTF
cdr3_nt: TGTGCCAGCTCACTGCAGACAGGATCTAACTATGGCTACACCTTC

clone_size: .
j_call: TRBJ1-5
v_call: TRBV12-3/TRBV12-4
d_call: .
cdr3_aa: CAIRDSNQPQHF
cdr3_nt: TGTGCCATCAGGGACAGCAATCAGCCCCAGCATTTT

clone_size: .
j_call: TRBJ1-5
v_call: TRBV18
d_call: .
cdr3_aa: CASSPPTAGSNQPQHF
cdr3_nt: TGTGCCAGCTCACCACCTACGGCGGGGAGCAATCAGCCCCAGCATTTT

clone_size: .
j_call: TRBJ2-2
v_call: TRBV7-3
d_call: .
cdr3_aa: CASSLTFDNTGELFF
cdr3_nt: TGTGCCAGCAGCTTAACGTTCGATAACACCGGGGAGCTGTTTTTT

clone_size: .
j_call: TRBJ1-1
v_call: TRBV7-2
d_call: .
cdr3_aa: CASSLMGANTEAFF
cdr3_nt: TGTGCCAGCAGCTTGATGGGGGCTAACACTGAAGCTTTCTTT

clone_size: .
j_call: TRBJ2-1
v_call: TRBV7-3
d_call: TRBD2
cdr3_aa: CASSPGLAGGLVDEQFF
cdr3_nt: TGTGCCAGCAGCCCAGGACTAGCGGGGGGGCTTGTGGATGAGCAGTTCTTC

clone_size: .
j_call: TRBJ1-1
v_call: TRBV3-1/TRBV3-2
d_call: TRBD1
cdr3_aa: CASSPRTGVRTEAFF
cdr3_nt: TGTGCCAGCAGCCCCCGGACAGGGGTAAGAACTGAAGCTTTCTTT

clone_size: .
j_call: TRBJ1-2
v_call: TRBV6-5
d_call: TRBD1
cdr3_aa: CASSWTGQVGYTF
cdr3_nt: TGTGCCAGCAGTTGGACAGGGCAGGTTGGCTACACCTTC

clone_size: few
j_call: TRBJ1-5
v_call: TRBV9
d_call: .
cdr3_aa: CASSGTDNQPQHF
cdr3_nt: TGTGCCAGCAGCGGGACAGACAATCAGCCCCAGCATTTT

clone_size: .
j_call: TRBJ1-2
v_call: TRBV18
d_call: .
cdr3_aa: CASSPLVTANYGYTF
cdr3_nt: TGTGCCAGCTCACCACTTGTGACAGCGAATTATGGCTACACCTTC

clone_size: .
j_call: TRBJ2-2
v_call: TRBV5-1
d_call: TRBD1
cdr3_aa: CASSVGQGAWTGELFF
cdr3_nt: TGCGCCAGCAGCGTCGGACAGGGGGCGTGGACCGGGGAGCTGTTTTTT

clone_size: once
j_call: TRBJ1-6
v_call: TRBV4-2
d_call: .
cdr3_aa: CASSHENRGSPLHF
cdr3_nt: TGTGCCAGCAGCCATGAAAATCGGGGTTCACCCCTCCACTTT

clone_size: few
j_call: TRBJ2-2
v_call: TRBV3-1/TRBV3-2
d_call: TRBD1
cdr3_aa: CASSRRTGENTGELFF
cdr3_nt: TGTGCCAGCAGCCGCAGGACAGGGGAGAACACCGGGGAGCTGTTTTTT

clone_size: .
j_call: TRBJ1-1
v_call: TRBV3-1/TRBV3-2
d_call: .
cdr3_aa: CASSQGYTGENEAFF
cdr3_nt: TGTGCCAGCAGCCAAGGTTATACCGGGGAGAATGAAGCTTTCTTT

clone_size: .
j_call: TRBJ1-2
v_call: TRBV7-2
d_call: .
cdr3_aa: CASSFVSLNYGYTF
cdr3_nt: TGTGCCAGCAGCTTCGTCAGTCTTAACTATGGCTACACCTTC

clone_size: .
j_call: TRBJ1-6
v_call: TRBV9
d_call: .
cdr3_aa: CASSVGGSDAPLHF
cdr3_nt: TGTGCCAGCAGCGTCGGGGGCTCGGACGCACCCCTCCACTTT

clone_size: once
j_call: TRBJ1-1
v_call: TRBV7-3
d_call: .
cdr3_aa: CASSLGGPNTEAFF
cdr3_nt: TGTGCCAGCAGCTTAGGGGGACCGAACACTGAAGCTTTCTTT

clone_size: .
j_call: TRBJ2-3
v_call: TRBV4-1
d_call: TRBD1
cdr3_aa: CASSRTGASSTDTQYF
cdr3_nt: TGCGCCAGCAGCCGGACAGGGGCCTCAAGCACAGATACGCAGTATTTT

clone_size: .
j_call: TRBJ2-2
v_call: TRBV3-1/TRBV3-2
d_call: TRBD1
cdr3_aa: CASSHIRQGRGELFF
cdr3_nt: TGTGCCAGCAGCCATATACGACAGGGCAGGGGGGAGCTGTTTTTT

clone_size: .
j_call: TRBJ1-2
v_call: TRBV18
d_call: TRBD1
cdr3_aa: CASSPLRTGTDNYGYTF
cdr3_nt: TGTGCCAGCTCACCACTAAGAACGGGGACAGATAACTATGGCTACACCTTC

clone_size: .
j_call: TRBJ1-3
v_call: TRBV11-2
d_call: .
cdr3_aa: CASSLDRGNTIYF
cdr3_nt: TGTGCCAGCAGCTTAGATCGGGGAAACACCATATATTTT

clone_size: .
j_call: TRBJ2-5
v_call: TRBV5-8
d_call: .
cdr3_aa: CASSLRETQYF
cdr3_nt: TGTGCCAGCAGTTTACGGGAGACCCAGTACTTC

clone_size: few
j_call: TRBJ1-4
v_call: TRBV25-1
d_call: TRBD1
cdr3_aa: CASSEGQGKKKLFF
cdr3_nt: TGTGCCAGCAGTGAAGGACAGGGCAAGAAAAAACTGTTTTTT

clone_size: .
j_call: TRBJ2-1
v_call: TRBV6-6
d_call: TRBD2
cdr3_aa: CASRATSGSYNEQFF
cdr3_nt: TGTGCCAGCAGGGCAACTAGCGGCTCCTACAATGAGCAGTTCTTC

clone_size: .
j_call: TRBJ1-2
v_call: TRBV6-5
d_call: .
cdr3_aa: CAIRAGPNYGYTF
cdr3_nt: TGTGCCATCCGGGCAGGGCCGAACTATGGCTACACCTTC

clone_size: once
j_call: TRBJ1-3
v_call: TRBV7-2
d_call: TRBD1
cdr3_aa: CASSAGQVRSGNTIYF
cdr3_nt: TGTGCCAGCAGCGCGGGACAGGTCCGCTCTGGAAACACCATATATTTT

clone_size: .
j_call: TRBJ1-1
v_call: TRBV12-3/TRBV12-4
d_call: TRBD1
cdr3_aa: CASRLTGGTEAFF
cdr3_nt: TGTGCCAGCAGACTGACAGGGGGCACTGAAGCTTTCTTT

clone_size: .
j_call: TRBJ2-5
v_call: TRBV6-5
d_call: .
cdr3_aa: CASRTGQETQYF
cdr3_nt: TGTGCCAGCCGTACAGGACAAGAGACCCAGTACTTC

clone_size: .
j_call: TRBJ2-5
v_call: TRBV10-2
d_call: TRBD1
cdr3_aa: CASIARTGIETQYF
cdr3_nt: TGCGCCAGCATAGCCCGGACAGGGATAGAGACCCAGTACTTC

clone_size: .
j_call: TRBJ1-4
v_call: TRBV2
d_call: .
cdr3_aa: CASQRGATNEKLFF
cdr3_nt: TGTGCCAGCCAAAGAGGGGCAACTAATGAAAAACTGTTTTTT

clone_size: few
j_call: TRBJ1-5
v_call: TRBV4-1
d_call: TRBD1
cdr3_aa: CASSQSHIGQEPQHF
cdr3_nt: TGCGCCAGCAGCCAATCACATATTGGACAGGAGCCCCAGCATTTT

clone_size: .
j_call: TRBJ1-3
v_call: TRBV9
d_call: .
cdr3_aa: CASSVGLSGNTIYF
cdr3_nt: TGTGCCAGCAGCGTAGGGCTCTCTGGAAACACCATATATTTT

clone_size: .
j_call: TRBJ2-3
v_call: TRBV3-1/TRBV3-2
d_call: .
cdr3_aa: CASSQFFNTDTQYF
cdr3_nt: TGTGCCAGCAGCCAATTTTTTAACACAGATACGCAGTATTTT

clone_size: .
j_call: TRBJ1-1
v_call: TRBV5-1
d_call: TRBD1
cdr3_aa: CASNKQGTTEAFF
cdr3_nt: TGCGCCAGCAATAAACAGGGGACCACTGAAGCTTTCTTT

clone_size: .
j_call: TRBJ2-1
v_call: TRBV6-6
d_call: TRBD2
cdr3_aa: CASNQGPSGNEQFF
cdr3_nt: TGTGCCAGCAATCAGGGCCCTAGCGGGAATGAGCAGTTCTTC

clone_size: .
j_call: TRBJ1-1
v_call: TRBV30
d_call: .
cdr3_aa: CAWRRLRGKFGTEAFF
cdr3_nt: TGTGCCTGGAGGCGTCTAAGGGGGAAGTTTGGGACTGAAGCTTTCTTT

clone_size: .
j_call: TRBJ2-3
v_call: TRBV9
d_call: .
cdr3_aa: CASSPQPGLDTDTQYF
cdr3_nt: TGTGCCAGCAGCCCTCAACCGGGACTTGACACAGATACGCAGTATTTT

clone_size: .
j_call: TRBJ1-1
v_call: TRBV19
d_call: .
cdr3_aa: CASSSLGTVNTEAFF
cdr3_nt: TGTGCCAGTAGTAGCCTTGGGACGGTGAACACTGAAGCTTTCTTT

clone_size: .
j_call: TRBJ2-1
v_call: TRBV6-6
d_call: TRBD1
cdr3_aa: CASRTNGQGEQFF
cdr3_nt: TGTGCCAGCAGAACCAACGGACAGGGAGAGCAGTTCTTC

clone_size: .
j_call: TRBJ1-2
v_call: TRBV20-1
d_call: TRBD1
cdr3_aa: CSSGGLDGYTF
cdr3_nt: TGCAGTTCAGGGGGGTTGGACGGCTACACCTTC

clone_size: .
j_call: TRBJ2-3
v_call: TRBV4-1
d_call: .
cdr3_aa: CASSQEYRVSADTQYF
cdr3_nt: TGCGCCAGCAGCCAAGAATACAGGGTATCGGCTGATACGCAGTATTTT

clone_size: .
j_call: TRBJ1-5
v_call: TRBV15
d_call: .
cdr3_aa: CATSRKDSFYSNQPQHF
cdr3_nt: TGTGCCACCAGCAGAAAAGACAGTTTTTATAGCAATCAGCCCCAGCATTTT

clone_size: .
j_call: TRBJ1-2
v_call: TRBV6-4
d_call: .
cdr3_aa: CASSDRRGRGFYGYTF
cdr3_nt: TGTGCCAGCAGTGATCGACGAGGACGTGGGTTCTATGGCTACACCTTC

clone_size: .
j_call: TRBJ2-5
v_call: TRBV30
d_call: TRBD1
cdr3_aa: CAWAQGVPETQYF
cdr3_nt: TGTGCCTGGGCGCAGGGGGTCCCAGAGACCCAGTACTTC

clone_size: .
j_call: TRBJ1-2
v_call: TRBV24-1
d_call: .
cdr3_aa: CATSDSGGQNYGYTF
cdr3_nt: TGTGCCACCAGTGATTCGGGGGGGCAGAACTATGGCTACACCTTC

clone_size: .
j_call: TRBJ2-5
v_call: TRBV5-5
d_call: TRBD2
cdr3_aa: CASSSGLTETQYF
cdr3_nt: TGTGCCAGCAGCTCGGGACTAACTGAGACCCAGTACTTC

clone_size: .
j_call: TRBJ2-1
v_call: TRBV5-6
d_call: .
cdr3_aa: CASRWDPTSEQFF
cdr3_nt: TGTGCCAGCAGATGGGACCCCACGAGTGAGCAGTTCTTC

clone_size: .
j_call: TRBJ1-4
v_call: TRBV7-2
d_call: TRBD1
cdr3_aa: CASSWDRDNEKLFF
cdr3_nt: TGTGCCAGCAGCTGGGACAGGGATAATGAAAAACTGTTTTTT

clone_size: .
j_call: TRBJ1-2
v_call: TRBV6-1
d_call: TRBD1
cdr3_aa: CASSEWTGYYGYTF
cdr3_nt: TGTGCCAGCAGTGAATGGACAGGTTACTATGGCTACACCTTC

clone_size: .
j_call: TRBJ2-5
v_call: TRBV5-5
d_call: TRBD2
cdr3_aa: CASRLLSGGAPETQYF
cdr3_nt: TGTGCCAGCAGACTACTTAGCGGGGGGGCCCCAGAGACCCAGTACTTC

clone_size: .
j_call: TRBJ2-5
v_call: TRBV7-2
d_call: .
cdr3_aa: CASSLLGLTYQETQYF
cdr3_nt: TGTGCCAGCAGCTTACTGGGACTGACGTACCAAGAGACCCAGTACTTC